This passage covers 21 T cell receptor beta chains from one sample sequenced in a study of T cell repertoires in cytomegalovirus infection. TCRdb itself ran the reads through MiXCR, one entry per CDR3 protein. In the table there are about 570,000 distinct CDR3 sequences, about 39% of which are singletons. Antigens for these TCRs are unknown. The sample in question was cultured PBMCs, obtained from culture after CMV antigen stimulation. The receptor set was obtained from a human donor in good health (CMV status not recorded). Some clones in this sample may be carry-over from other donors' samples.

The chain has TRBV10-3 and TRBJ1-6; D might be TRBD1 (5 bases). The germline CDR1 and CDR2 sequences are ENHRY and SYGVKD. The CDR3 runs 15 residues. V was trimmed by 0 bases and J by 7 bases, leaving 10 bases between them. In DNA, the CDR3 is TGTGCCATCAGTGAGTCGTTAGGACAAAATTCACCCCTCCACTTT. Protein: CAISESLGQNSPLHF.

A single count supports this clonotype. This chain connects TRBV27 to TRBJ2-7, with a possible D match to TRBD2 (5 bases). Germline loops: CDR1 MNHEY, CDR2 SMNVEV (reference sequence). The CDR3 consists of 12 residues. Trimming removed 2 bases from V and 8 bases from J, with 10 bases in between. CDR3 sequence (DNA): TGTGCCAGCAGTTTAGCTTTCGGGAAGCAGTACTTC. Residues: CASSLAFGKQYF.

V gene TRBV7-2 combines with J gene TRBJ1-5; D remains unclear. CDR3 length: 16 residues. V lost 3 bases, J lost 1 base, and 13 bases lay in between. Germline V gene lookup returns CDR1 SGHTA and CDR2 FQGNSA. The CDR3 spells CASSFSTARSNQPQHF. CDR3 nucleotide sequence: TGTGCCAGCAGCTTTAGCACCGCCCGCAGCAATCAGCCCCAGCATTTT.

The chain links TRBV7-9 to TRBJ2-1; 8 bases align to TRBD2. The CDR3 has 17 amino acids. Germline assignment: CDR1 SEHNR and CDR2 FQNEAQ (reference sequence). The trim removed 4 bases at V and 1 base at J, leaving 9 bases unmatched. The chain's CDR3 is CASSSVVGGGSYNEQFF. As DNA, the CDR3 is TGTGCCAGCAGCTCCGTAGTGGGCGGGGGGTCCTACAATGAGCAGTTCTTC.

In this sample, this clonotype turned up many times. This chain links TRBV7-8 with TRBJ2-7; D unclear. This CDR3 comprises 15 residues. V was clipped by 0 bases and J by 4 bases, with 13 bases between them. Germline CDR1 SGHVS, CDR2 FQNEAQ. The CDR3 coding sequence is TGTGCCAGCAGCTTAGCGGGTAGTCAGAAGTACGAGCAGTACTTC. Residues: CASSLAGSQKYEQYF. The whole variable domain, remainder taken from reference TRBV7-8 and TRBJ2-7, is GAGVSQSPRYKVAKRGQDVALRCDPISGHVSLFWYQQALGQGPEFLTYFQNEAQLDKSGLPSDRFFAERPEGSVSTLKIQRTQQEDSAVYLCASSLAGSQKYEQYFGPGTRLTVT.

The chain uses TRBV6-1 and TRBJ2-1; possible D gene TRBD1, 6 bases. V lost 7 bases and J lost 9, with 16 bases in between. The CDR3 sequence is 13 residues long. The germline CDR1 and CDR2 sequences are MNHNS and SASEGT. The DNA of the CDR3 is TGTGCCAGCACTCGAGGACAGCCTGGTGAGCAGTTCTTC. Its translation: CASTRGQPGEQFF.

DNA for the CDR3: TGTGCCAGCAGCCGTGGAGGGTTCGGAGAGACCCAGTACTTC. It codes for CASSRGGFGETQYF. The gene calls are TRBV7-2 and TRBJ2-5; tentatively, D is TRBD2 (6 bases). V lost 5 bases to trimming and J lost 4 bases, with 14 bases between them. This CDR3 has 14 residues. Germline CDR1 reads SGHTA; CDR2 reads FQGNSA.

The chain is built from TRBV2 and TRBJ1-2; D uncertain. The germline gives CDR1 SNHLY, CDR2 FYNNEI. CDR3 length equals 14 residues. Trimming pared 8 bases from V and 4 bases from J, leaving 17 bases between. The CDR3 nucleotides read TGTGCCAGCCGAATAGAGCTGTATGGCTATGGCTACACCTTC. Its protein product is CASRIELYGYGYTF.

This sequence joins TRBV9 and TRBJ1-6, with D tentatively TRBD1 (6 bases). V lost 0 bases, J lost 0 bases, and 10 bases lay in between. Germline assignment: CDR1 SGDLS and CDR2 YYNGEE. The CDR3 contains 17 residues. In DNA, the CDR3 is TGTGCCAGCAGCGTAGGGGACATCGGCTCCTATAATTCACCCCTCCACTTT. The encoded protein is CASSVGDIGSYNSPLHF.

There are a few counts of this clonotype. The chain combines TRBV7-2 with TRBJ2-3, with 9 nucleotides matching TRBD1. Germline V gene data show CDR1 as SGHTA and CDR2 as FQGNSA. The V and J ends lost 5 bases and 4 bases, in that order; junction bases with no gene match: 10. CDR3 size: 16 residues. CDR3 sequence reads: CASSRRVGTGPDTQYF. The CDR3 nucleotides read TGTGCCAGCAGCCGTCGAGTCGGGACAGGGCCAGATACGCAGTATTTT.

This clonotype turned up a few times. The J gene is TRBJ1-1, the V gene TRBV6-1; D not certain. The V end lost 2 bases, the J end lost 7 bases, and 14 bases lay between the germline ends. Germline V gene data show CDR1 as MNHNS and CDR2 as SASEGT. This CDR3 is built from 14 residues. Here the CDR3 DNA reads TGTGCCAGCAGTGAACAGAGCCGGTTTGATGAAGCTTTCTTT. Protein sequence: CASSEQSRFDEAFF.

This clonotype was seen a few times. The chain carries TRBV19 and TRBJ2-7, with 13 bases that match TRBD2. V was clipped by 6 bases and J by 5 bases; unmatched bases: 4. Germline values: CDR1 LNHDA, CDR2 SQIVND (reference sequence). CDR3 size: 14 residues. The CDR3 DNA reads TGTGCCAGTAGCCCGGGACTAGCGGGAAACGAGCAGTACTTC. Translating gives CASSPGLAGNEQYF.

This chain joins TRBV7-2 and TRBJ2-1, with 10 bases aligning to TRBD2. The CDR3 spans 15 residues. The V gene end was trimmed by 5 bases and the J gene end by 7 bases; junction bases not matched to a gene: 8. Germline assignment: CDR1 SGHTA and CDR2 FQGNSA. CDR3 protein: CASSLSGGAENEQFF. The DNA of the CDR3 is TGTGCCAGCAGCCTAAGCGGGGGGGCCGAGAATGAGCAGTTCTTC.

This chain connects TRBV6-6 to TRBJ2-4; D tentatively fits TRBD1 or TRBD2 (5 bases each). Germline V gene lookup returns CDR1 MNHNY and CDR2 SVGAGI (reference sequence). The V gene lost 2 bases and the J gene lost 8 bases, with 13 bases spanning the gap. The CDR3 runs to 14 residues. The CDR3: CASSYTIVGDIQYF. DNA of the CDR3: TGTGCCAGCAGTTACACGATCGTGGGGGACATTCAGTACTTC.

The chain employs TRBV11-2 and TRBJ2-7; D is uncertain. The CDR3 has 12 amino acids. Germline CDR1 and CDR2: SGHAT and FQNNGV. V was trimmed by 5 bases and J by 2 bases, leaving 7 bases between them. This CDR3 reads CASSPYPYEQYF. CDR3 coding DNA: TGTGCCAGCAGCCCCTACCCCTACGAGCAGTACTTC.

This clonotype has only a few counts. The J gene is TRBJ1-5, the V gene TRBV5-4; TRBD1 matches at 9 bases. The CDR3 length is 14 residues. Germline-derived CDR1 and CDR2 are SGHNT and YYREEE (reference sequence). Trimming cost V 5 bases and J 7 bases; bases outside gene matches: 7. CDR3 residues: CASSRDRATQPQHF. CDR3 nucleotides: TGTGCCAGCAGTCGGGACAGGGCGACCCAGCCCCAGCATTTT.

The J gene is TRBJ1-5, the V gene TRBV19, with D unresolved. The CDR3 sequence is 12 residues long. CDR1 and CDR2 from the germline V gene are LNHDA and SQIVND (reference sequence). V was shortened by 11 bases and J by 1 base, with 9 bases between the two germline ends. CDR3 sequence reads: CASQISNQPQHF. Written as DNA, the CDR3 is TGTGCCTCTCAGATCAGCAATCAGCCCCAGCATTTT.

This clonotype was observed a few times. The rearrangement links TRBV7-2 to TRBJ1-2; D ambiguous. Trimming cost V 5 bases and J 0 bases, with 13 bases left between them. CDR3 size: 15 residues. CDR1 and CDR2 (germline): SGHTA, FQGNSA. Here the CDR3 reads CASSLGPPANYGYTF. The CDR3 DNA follows: TGTGCCAGCAGCCTAGGCCCACCCGCTAACTATGGCTACACCTTC. Full variable domain (outside the CDR3, taken from reference TRBV7-2 and TRBJ1-2): GAGVSQSPSNKVTEKGKDVELRCDPISGHTALYWYRQSLGQGLEFLIYFQGNSAPDKSGLPSDRFSAERTGGSVSTLTIQRTQQEDSAVYLCASSLGPPANYGYTFGSGTRLTVV.

The chain carries TRBV20-1 and TRBJ2-5; D might be TRBD2 (7 bases). V lost 5 bases, J lost 1 base, and 14 bases lay in between. This CDR3 has 14 amino acids. Germline CDR1 DFQATT, CDR2 SNEGSKA (reference sequence). This chain's CDR3 is CSAWGGQAQETQYF. CDR3 nucleotides: TGCAGTGCTTGGGGGGGCCAAGCCCAAGAGACCCAGTACTTC.

This clonotype came up a few times. The chain employs TRBV7-8 and TRBJ2-1; 7 bases are shared with TRBD2. The germline V gene encodes CDR1 SGHVS and CDR2 FQNEAQ. The V gene end was trimmed by 2 bases and the J gene end by 9 bases; junction bases not matched to a gene: 16. The CDR3 contains 17 residues. CDR3 amino acids: CASSLIGGTTEGGEQFF. DNA for the CDR3: TGTGCCAGCAGCTTAATTGGCGGGACTACCGAGGGAGGTGAGCAGTTCTTC.

The CDR3: CASSVRVESSYNEQFF. DNA of the CDR3: TGTGCCAGCAGTGTTAGGGTTGAGAGCTCCTACAATGAGCAGTTCTTC. V and J are TRBV2 and TRBJ2-1; unclear D gene. CDR1 SNHLY and CDR2 FYNNEI come from the germline V gene. V was cut by 4 bases and J by 0 bases, with 13 bases left in between. The CDR3 has 16 residues.